The clone carrying this T cell receptor beta chain was seen only once. The antigen remains unidentified. The sample comes from a study of shared clonotypes between healthy human individuals. Points from the study as a whole: Sampling used blood alone; tissue repertoires probably differ. Clonotype sharing among donors likely depends on sequencing depth.

Per the original data handling: Filtering differed for immunoSEQ, which gave only junction sequences without quality scores. Libraries were prepared by immunoSEQ multiplex PCR; TCRdb keeps only in-frame clonotypes and omits some of them. V and J calls and clone size are as listed in that table; D and trimming were resolved from the DNA. The data hold 1,500,000 or so clones, with 98% observed a single time. Germline loops: CDR1 SGDLS, CDR2 YYNGEE. V gave up 3 bases and J gave up 6 bases; unmatched junction bases: 12. The CDR3 loop spans 15 amino acids. Sequenced sample: naive CD4+ T cells sorted from blood. Subset denoted: CD45RA+ positively selected. The chain is built from TRBV9 and TRBJ2-7, with 7 bases fitting TRBD2. The sequence was obtained from a man between 25 and 39 years old in good health. The CDR3, as DNA: TGTGCCAGCAGCGCGGCCGGGACTACCATCTCCGAGCAGTACTTC. Its protein product is CASSAAGTTISEQYF.